The clone carrying this T cell receptor beta chain was recorded only once. After removal of 4 bases from V and 4 bases from J, the junction contained 11 bases not matched to a gene. Germline assignment: CDR1 SGHTA and CDR2 FQGTGA. This CDR3 region has 18 residues. After thawing and overnight rest, PBMC were stained with GMM-loaded CD1B tetramer, viability dye and anti-CD3 for sorting. The CD1B tetramers carried C32 glucose monomycolate purified from Rhodococcus equi. PBMC for tetramer sorting were first depleted of CD14-expressing monocytes. The record originates from a study of T cells in tuberculosis. Sequenced by immunoSEQ multiplex PCR; TCRdb stores in-frame clones only, minus some. Here the sample spans about 59,000 clones, 80% to 85% being singletons.

The TCR comes from an adult woman with latent tuberculosis. V is TRBV7-3 and J is TRBJ2-2; 11 positions agree with TRBD2. The material sequenced was CD1b-GMM tetramer-negative cells sorted from PBMCs. The CDR3 loop reads CASSSRGLADSLTGELFF. The CDR3 coding sequence is TGTGCCAGCAGCTCCCGGGGACTAGCGGACTCTCTCACCGGGGAGCTGTTTTTT.